Below, 25 T cell receptor beta chains from the same sample are listed, as sequenced in a study of early T cells in non-severe SARS-CoV-2 infection. From the 5' RACE reads, TCRdb called clonotypes with MiXCR, one entry per CDR3 protein. Here the sample spans approximately 56,000 distinct CDR3 sequences, about 14% being singletons. Sequencing was performed on whole blood, taken at baseline. Every receptor here comes from an adult who was a healthcare worker with PCR-confirmed SARS-CoV-2 infection or an uninfected control (not recorded which).

The gene calls are TRBV10-3 and TRBJ2-3, with unresolved D. Germline V lookup: CDR1 ENHRY, CDR2 SYGVKD. V lost 3 bases and J 2 bases, leaving 6 bases between the germline ends. The CDR3 contains 13 residues. CDR3 sequence reads: CAISDGSTDTQYF. The CDR3 coding sequence is TGTGCCATCAGTGATGGCTCCACAGATACGCAGTATTTT.

A few counts support this clonotype. The J gene is TRBJ2-2, the V gene TRBV29-1; possibly TRBD2 for D (6 bases). CDR3 size: 17 residues. Germline CDR1 reads SQVTM; CDR2 reads ANQGSEA. Trimming removed 7 bases from V and 3 bases from J, with 24 bases in between. The DNA for the CDR3 is TGCAGCGCTGTGCGGAGGGGCGGCTATGAGGACACCGGGGAGCTGTTTTTT. Protein sequence: CSAVRRGGYEDTGELFF.

V usage is TRBV20-1 and J usage is TRBJ2-3; D call uncertain. CDR3 length equals 15 residues. The V and J ends lost 2 bases and 1 base respectively, with 13 bases between them. The germline CDR1 and CDR2 sequences are DFQATT and SNEGSKA (reference sequence). The chain's CDR3 is CSARPSNSRTDTQYF. The CDR3 DNA reads TGCAGTGCTAGACCCAGTAATAGTCGCACAGATACGCAGTATTTT.

V is TRBV27 and J is TRBJ2-7; 8 nucleotides agree with TRBD1. The CDR3 has 14 amino acids. The V gene's germline CDR1 is MNHEY and CDR2 SMNVEV (reference sequence). V trimming: 4 bases; J trimming: 12 bases; junction bases outside the gene matches: 14. CDR3 protein: CASSSDQGAKKRYF. Here the CDR3 DNA reads TGTGCCAGCAGTTCCGACCAGGGGGCGAAGAAGAGGTACTTC.

This clonotype was seen a few times. This chain uses TRBV1 with TRBJ2-3; the D call TRBD2 from the table was never checked on the DNA. TRBV1 is flagged as a pseudogene. The CDR3 loop spans 19 amino acids. CDR3 protein: CTSTREAGGPVAHTDTQYF. In DNA form, the CDR3 reads TGCACCAGCACCCGAGAAGCGGGAGGGCCGGTTGCGCACACAGATACGCAGTATTTT.

This clonotype has more than one count but fewer than ten. The chain joins TRBV29-1 to TRBJ1-1; 7 positions agree with TRBD1. The V segment lost 7 bases and the J segment 2 bases; nucleotides outside the gene matches: 7. Germline values: CDR1 SQVTM, CDR2 ANQGSEA. CDR3 size: 13 residues. The DNA for the CDR3 is TGCAGCGCCCAGACAGGGTCTAACACTGAAGCTTTCTTT. Translation gives CSAQTGSNTEAFF.

This clonotype appeared a few times. The V gene is TRBV12-3 or TRBV12-4, the J gene TRBJ2-1; TRBD2 might be the D (5 bases). With 6 bases removed from V and 9 bases from J, the gap between germline ends came to 15 bases. The CDR3 length is 13 residues. The CDR3 is CASSPTRSGEQFF. Here the CDR3 DNA reads TGTGCCAGCAGCCCTACCCGGAGCGGTGAGCAGTTCTTC.

This clonotype has a handful of counts. The chain carries TRBV21-1 and TRBJ2-2; whether TRBD1, the table's D call, matches the DNA was not checked. TRBV21-1 is reported as a pseudogene. The CDR3 is 17 amino acids. CDR3 amino acids: CASNKPGGPANTGELFF. The CDR3, as DNA: TGTGCCAGCAACAAACCGGGGGGACCCGCGAACACCGGGGAGCTGTTTTTT.

In its sample, this clonotype was seen many times. The chain has TRBV2 and TRBJ2-7; perhaps TRBD1 as D (6 bases). V shed 4 bases and J shed 5 bases, with 12 bases lying between them. The length of the CDR3 is 13 residues. The germline V gene has CDR1 SNHLY and CDR2 FYNNEI. This CDR3 reads CASSVQQGDEQYF. For the CDR3, the DNA is TGTGCCAGCAGTGTACAACAGGGAGACGAGCAGTACTTC.

The sample holds a few counts of this clonotype. The chain recombines TRBV13 with TRBJ2-3; D is uncertain. CDR3 length equals 16 residues. V dropped 0 bases and J dropped 0 bases, with 10 bases sitting between them. Germline-derived CDR1 and CDR2 are PRHDT and FYEKMQ (reference sequence). The CDR3 here is CASSLGGGSSTDTQYF. The CDR3 bases are TGTGCCAGCAGCTTAGGAGGCGGTTCTAGCACAGATACGCAGTATTTT.

This clonotype was seen only a few times. The chain's CDR3 is CASSVAYEQYF. CDR3 DNA: TGTGCCAGCAGTGTTGCCTACGAGCAGTACTTC. The rearrangement links TRBV2 to TRBJ2-7; D ambiguous. The CDR3 is made up of 11 amino acids. Germline V lookup: CDR1 SNHLY, CDR2 FYNNEI. V lost 4 bases, J lost 2 bases, and 3 bases lay in between.

This clonotype was seen more than once but under ten times. The chain is built from TRBV28 and TRBJ1-5; TRBD1 is a possible D gene (5 bases). This CDR3 is built from 14 residues. Germline V gene lookup returns CDR1 MDHEN and CDR2 SYDVKM. V gave up 6 bases and J gave up 7 bases, with 16 bases separating them. This CDR3 is CASREQGFRQPQHF. The CDR3 coding sequence is TGTGCCAGCAGGGAGCAGGGTTTCAGGCAGCCCCAGCATTTT.

This clonotype was counted between two and nine times. The chain recombines TRBV7-9 with TRBJ2-1; TRBD1 agrees at 9 bases. Germline V CDR1 and CDR2: SEHNR, FQNEAQ (reference sequence). The CDR3 is 16 amino acids. Trimming at V came to 5 bases and at J to 3 bases, leaving 8 bases not matched to a gene. The CDR3 bases are TGTGCCAGCAGCCTCCGTGGGACAGGGAGCTACAATGAGCAGTTCTTC. Translating gives CASSLRGTGSYNEQFF.

The rearrangement uses TRBV12-3 or TRBV12-4 and TRBJ2-2; D tentatively reads TRBD1 or TRBD2 (5 bases each). CDR3 length: 15 amino acids. Trimming took off 6 bases at V and 2 bases at J, with 13 bases between the two ends. The CDR3 DNA is TGTGCCAGCAGGACGGGACCACCCAACACCGGGGAGCTGTTTTTT. Translated, it gives CASRTGPPNTGELFF.

The chain has TRBV3-1 and TRBJ2-1; 7 nucleotides match TRBD2. J gave up 10 bases and V 6 bases, and 12 bases lay outside the gene matches. This CDR3 comprises 14 residues. Looked up from germline, CDR1 is LGHDT and CDR2 is YNNKEL (reference sequence). The chain's CDR3 is CASSPSGRPGEQFF. For the CDR3, the DNA is TGTGCCAGCAGTCCTAGCGGTCGTCCGGGGGAGCAGTTCTTC.

This clonotype was counted a few times. V usage is TRBV4-1 and J usage is TRBJ1-6; D may be TRBD1 (5 bases). Germline CDR1 reads MGHRA; CDR2 reads YSYEKL. The CDR3 consists of 16 residues. The ends were cut back, 0 bases at V and 7 bases at J, with 13 bases in the middle. The CDR3 loop reads CASSQDPQGRNSPLHF. In nucleotides, the CDR3 is TGCGCCAGCAGCCAAGACCCCCAGGGTAGGAATTCACCCCTCCACTTT.

This clonotype was seen more than once but under ten times. This chain uses TRBV6-6 with TRBJ1-2; the D is unclear. The CDR3 has 13 amino acids. CDR1 and CDR2 from the germline V gene are MNHNY and SVGAGI (reference sequence). Trimming pared 0 bases from V and 3 bases from J, leaving 5 bases between. CDR3 residues: CASSYSTDYGYTF. The CDR3 DNA reads as TGTGCCAGCAGTTACTCGACTGACTATGGCTACACCTTC.

The V gene is TRBV6-1, the J gene TRBJ2-3; D gene unclear. V was trimmed by 7 bases and J by 1 base, leaving 6 bases between them. Germline CDR1 MNHNS, CDR2 SASEGT. The CDR3 runs to 12 residues. Here the CDR3 reads CASTPGTDTQYF. DNA of the CDR3: TGTGCCAGCACCCCGGGCACAGATACGCAGTATTTT.

The rearrangement joins TRBV27 to TRBJ1-5; TRBD1 might be the D (5 bases). Trimming cost V 3 bases and J 1 base, with 10 bases left between them. Per the germline V gene, CDR1 is MNHEY and CDR2 is SMNVEV (reference sequence). The CDR3 consists of 15 residues. The CDR3: CASSFGGGSNQPQHF. In DNA form, the CDR3 reads TGTGCCAGCAGTTTTGGGGGGGGAAGCAATCAGCCCCAGCATTTT.

The V and J genes are TRBV24-1 and TRBJ2-7; TRBD1 aligns across 9 bases. Germline V CDR1 and CDR2: KGHDR, SFDVKD. The ends lost 5 bases at V and 7 bases at J; junction bases unmatched: 14. The CDR3 spans 16 residues. CDR3 loop: CATSGKGTGTSKEQYF. CDR3 DNA: TGTGCCACCAGTGGCAAAGGGACAGGGACGTCTAAGGAGCAGTACTTC.

This clonotype was seen at least ten times. The chain has TRBV9 and TRBJ2-7; TRBD2 agrees at 8 bases. The CDR3 contains 15 residues. Per germline, CDR1 SGDLS and CDR2 YYNGEE. J gave up 0 bases and V 0 bases, and 2 bases lay outside the gene matches. CDR3 in DNA: TGTGCCAGCAGCGTAGGGAGCGGGAGCTCCTACGAGCAGTACTTC. Its translation is CASSVGSGSSYEQYF.

The V and J genes are TRBV12-3 or TRBV12-4 and TRBJ1-5; a possible D gene is TRBD1 (6 bases). Trimming pared 8 bases from V and 0 bases from J, leaving 11 bases between. The CDR3 extends over 14 amino acids. Here the CDR3 reads CASEGGYSNQPQHF. DNA for the CDR3: TGTGCCAGCGAGGGGGGCTATAGCAATCAGCCCCAGCATTTT.

In its sample, this clonotype was seen many times. The V and J genes are TRBV28 and TRBJ1-5, with a weak D call TRBD1 (6 bases). The V end was cut by 7 bases, the J end by 7 bases, with 20 bases between. Germline values: CDR1 MDHEN, CDR2 SYDVKM. This CDR3 is built from 15 residues. The CDR3 reads CASNTVTGADQPQHF. DNA of the CDR3: TGTGCCAGCAACACCGTGACGGGGGCGGACCAGCCCCAGCATTTT.

In this sample, this clonotype turned up a few times. The chain uses TRBV6-5 and TRBJ2-3; no reliable D call. Germline V lookup: CDR1 MNHEY, CDR2 SVGAGI. CDR3 length: 11 residues. Between the trimmed V and J ends, which lost 2 bases and 6 bases, there was a span of 3 bases. CDR3 loop: CASSYGDTQYF. The CDR3 DNA sequence: TGTGCCAGCAGTTACGGCGATACGCAGTATTTT.

The gene calls are TRBV12-3 or TRBV12-4 and TRBJ2-1, with 11 positions matching TRBD2. With 6 bases clipped from V and 8 bases from J, the junction kept 9 bases outside the gene matches. This CDR3 spans 15 amino acids. CDR3 loop: CASRISGGAWDEQFF. The CDR3 DNA sequence: TGTGCCAGCAGGATTAGCGGGGGGGCGTGGGATGAGCAGTTCTTC.